Listed here are 32 T cell receptor beta chains from one sample, sequenced in a study of post-analysis software for immune sequencing data. Findings and limits, study-wide: TRBV5-6, TRBV5-1 and TRBV20-1 belonged to a set of roughly five TRBV segments that were more frequent in patients than controls.

These receptors are not linked to any known antigen. The authors incorporated unique molecular identifiers into the TCR beta cDNA libraries. From the PCR reads, TCRdb called clonotypes with MiXCR, one entry per CDR3 protein. This sample yields 740,000 or so distinct CDR3 sequences, of which roughly 50% are seen a single time; about 4.5% belongs to the top ten. Input material: blood. The source is a girl aged 5-17 years with multiple sclerosis.

V and J are TRBV3-1 and TRBJ2-3, with D possibly matching TRBD1 (6 bases). Trimming removed 1 base at V and 3 bases at J, with 8 bases between. The CDR3 is 14 residues long. Germline V gene lookup returns CDR1 LGHDT and CDR2 YNNKEL (reference sequence). This CDR3 is CASSQAGETDTQYF. The CDR3 coding sequence is TGTGCCAGCAGCCAAGCAGGGGAAACAGATACGCAGTATTTT.

This clonotype has just a few counts. The germline gene is not matched at one end of the junction; a read error may be the cause. The chain joins TRBV5-1 to TRBJ2-6, with D possibly matching TRBD1 (5 bases). The CDR3 spans 16 residues. The germline CDR1 and CDR2 sequences are SGHRS and YFSETQ. The DNA for the CDR3 is TGCGCCAGCAGCTTGGGGGCAAGCTCTGGGGCCAACGCCCTGACTTTC. It encodes CASSLGASSGANALTF.

CDR3 bases: TGTGCCAGCAGCTCCCGCGGACAGGGATTTGGCGCAGATACGCAGTATTTT. Its protein product is CASSSRGQGFGADTQYF. This chain links TRBV9 with TRBJ2-3, with 8 bases matching TRBD1. V was clipped by 4 bases and J by 4 bases; unmatched bases: 14. Germline assignment: CDR1 SGDLS and CDR2 YYNGEE. This CDR3 has 17 residues.

The table lists this clonotype with a count of one. This chain uses TRBV30 with TRBJ2-6, with 7 bases fitting TRBD2. J gave up 0 bases and V 0 bases, and 8 bases lay outside the gene matches. Germline-derived CDR1 and CDR2 are GTSNPN and SVGIG (reference sequence). The CDR3 length is 18 residues. The CDR3 region is CAWSVLGGCLSGANVLTF. Here the CDR3 DNA reads TGTGCCTGGAGTGTACTGGGGGGGTGCCTCTCTGGGGCCAACGTCCTGACTTTC.

The genes are TRBV18 and TRBJ2-7, with D hard to call. The CDR3 totals 13 residues. Germline V CDR1 and CDR2: KGHSH, LQKENI. V lost 4 bases to trimming and J lost 4 bases, with 11 bases between them. This CDR3 is CASSQGDPYEQYF. Written as DNA, the CDR3 is TGTGCCAGCTCACAGGGTGATCCGTACGAGCAGTACTTC.

The CDR3 sequence is CSADGTSFREETQYF. The CDR3 bases are TGCAGCGCCGACGGGACTAGTTTTCGAGAGGAGACCCAGTACTTC. The J gene is TRBJ2-5, the V gene TRBV29-1; TRBD2 agrees at 8 bases. The germline CDR1 and CDR2 sequences are SQVTM and ANQGSEA. The CDR3 is 15 amino acids. V lost 7 bases and J lost 5; bases outside the gene matches: 15.

J is TRBJ2-7 and V is TRBV29-1, with D uncertain. CDR3 length: 13 amino acids. The V and J ends lost 4 bases and 2 bases respectively, with 12 bases between them. Germline loops: CDR1 SQVTM, CDR2 ANQGSEA. The CDR3 coding sequence is TGCAGCGTTGGAGACGGATTACCCTACGAGCAGTACTTC. It codes for CSVGDGLPYEQYF.

This clonotype was observed a few times. This chain joins TRBV5-1 and TRBJ2-3; D might be TRBD1 (6 bases). V was clipped by 3 bases and J by 4 bases, with 15 bases between them. From germline, CDR1 is SGHRS and CDR2 YFSETQ. This CDR3 spans 15 amino acids. The CDR3 loop reads CASSSTGTPADTQYF. DNA for the CDR3: TGCGCCAGCAGCTCGACCGGGACACCGGCAGATACGCAGTATTTT.

The J gene is TRBJ2-1, the V gene TRBV20-1; 10 nucleotides line up with TRBD2. After removal of 3 bases from V and 4 bases from J, the junction contained 6 bases not matched to a gene. The CDR3 extends over 15 amino acids. Germline loops: CDR1 DFQATT, CDR2 SNEGSKA (reference sequence). CDR3 sequence (DNA): TGCAGTGCTAGGGCCAGCGGGGGGGCTTACAATGAGCAGTTCTTC. This gives the protein CSARASGGAYNEQFF.

This sequence joins TRBV2 and TRBJ1-5; TRBD1 is a possible D gene (5 bases). The CDR3 totals 21 residues. The V end lost 4 bases, the J end lost 2 bases, and 30 bases lay between the germline ends. Germline CDR1 SNHLY, CDR2 FYNNEI. For the CDR3, the DNA is TGTGCCAGCAGTGCCCTCTTGGGGGGGACGGGCCTTAACAGCGGCAATCAGCCCCAGCATTTT. Translating it yields CASSALLGGTGLNSGNQPQHF. Looking up the rest from reference TRBV2 and TRBJ1-5 gives the full variable domain: EPEVTQTPSHQVTQMGQEVILRCVPISNHLYFYWYRQILGQKVEFLVSFYNNEISEKSEIFDDQFSVERPDGSNFTLKIRSTKLEDSAMYFCASSALLGGTGLNSGNQPQHFGDGTRLSIL.

V and J are TRBV6-5 and TRBJ2-7, with unresolved D. CDR3 size: 12 residues. V lost 7 bases and J lost 7, with 14 bases in between. Germline CDR1 and CDR2: MNHEY and SVGAGI. Here the CDR3 DNA reads TGTGCCAGCACCTCGACTGAGTGGGAGCAGTACTTC. It is translated as CASTSTEWEQYF.

In DNA, the CDR3 is TGCAGCGTTTCGAGAGGAGGGGTTAACTATGGCTACACCTTC. Amino acid sequence: CSVSRGGVNYGYTF. The rearrangement uses TRBV29-1 and TRBJ1-2; tentatively, D is TRBD1 (5 bases). From germline, CDR1 is SQVTM and CDR2 ANQGSEA. The CDR3 is made up of 14 amino acids. The V and J ends lost 5 bases and 1 base respectively, with 14 bases between them.

The chain has TRBV29-1 and TRBJ2-7; 9 bases align to TRBD2. CDR1 and CDR2 (germline): SQVTM, ANQGSEA. Trimming at V came to 4 bases and at J to 2 bases, leaving 3 bases not matched to a gene. The CDR3 totals 13 residues. DNA for the CDR3: TGCAGCGTTGCTAGCGGGACTCCCTACGAGCAGTACTTC. Amino acids: CSVASGTPYEQYF.

This rearrangement joins TRBV5-1 to TRBJ2-7, with 16 bases aligning to TRBD2. Germline V gives CDR1 SGHRS, CDR2 YFSETQ. V was pared by 5 bases and J by 2 bases, with 7 bases of the junction left unmatched. The CDR3 loop spans 17 amino acids. CDR3 nucleotides: TGCGCCAGCAGTTCCGGGACTAGCGGGGGGGGCACCTACGAGCAGTACTTC. It specifies CASSSGTSGGGTYEQYF.

This chain uses TRBV20-1 with TRBJ2-7; D possibly matches TRBD1 or TRBD2 (6 bases each). The V and J ends lost 2 bases and 3 bases respectively, with 14 bases between them. Looked up from germline, CDR1 is DFQATT and CDR2 is SNEGSKA (reference sequence). The CDR3 has 14 amino acids. CDR3 loop: CSARRAGQVYEQYF. In DNA, the CDR3 is TGCAGTGCTAGACGCGCGGGACAAGTCTACGAGCAGTACTTC.

The table lists this clonotype with a count of one. Here the CDR3 DNA reads TGTGCCAGCAGTCAAACAGGTTTCGGGACAAATGAGCAGTTCTTC. Translating it yields CASSQTGFGTNEQFF. This chain uses TRBV27 with TRBJ2-1; possibly TRBD1 for D (6 bases). The CDR3 runs 15 residues. Germline V gene data show CDR1 as MNHEY and CDR2 as SMNVEV (reference sequence). Trimming removed 5 bases at V and 7 bases at J, with 18 bases between.

The rearrangement uses TRBV6-4 and TRBJ2-6, with D unclear. Germline V gene data show CDR1 as MRHNA and CDR2 as SNTAGT. The CDR3 has 14 amino acids. V was trimmed by 7 bases and J by 0 bases, leaving 7 bases between them. CDR3 in amino acids: CASTSFSGANVLTF. The DNA of the CDR3 is TGTGCCAGCACCTCCTTCTCTGGGGCCAACGTCCTGACTTTC.

The CDR3, as DNA: TGTGCCAGCAGCTTAGGGCAGGTCCTCCAGCCCCGCGAGCAGTACTTC. Its protein is CASSLGQVLQPREQYF. V gene TRBV11-2 combines with J gene TRBJ2-7; D gene unclear. Germline CDR1 and CDR2: SGHAT and FQNNGV. The CDR3 sequence is 16 residues long. V was cut by 1 base and J by 6 bases, with 19 bases left in between.

The chain combines TRBV9 with TRBJ2-7; 10 positions agree with TRBD2. The V and J ends lost 3 bases and 7 bases, in that order; junction bases with no gene match: 7. The CDR3 runs to 14 residues. The V gene's germline CDR1 is SGDLS and CDR2 YYNGEE. CDR3 sequence: CASSATSGAGEQYF. The CDR3 coding sequence is TGTGCCAGCAGCGCAACTAGCGGGGCGGGGGAGCAGTACTTC.

This rearrangement joins TRBV20-1 to TRBJ2-7; 11 nucleotides match TRBD2. The germline gives CDR1 DFQATT, CDR2 SNEGSKA (reference sequence). V was clipped by 1 base and J by 7 bases; unmatched bases: 15. The CDR3 is made up of 17 amino acids. This chain's CDR3 is CSARGELAGGGSQEQYF. The CDR3, as DNA: TGCAGTGCTAGAGGTGAGCTAGCGGGAGGAGGTTCTCAAGAGCAGTACTTC.

The chain has TRBV12-3 or TRBV12-4 and TRBJ2-7; 10 nucleotides align to TRBD1. With 5 bases clipped from V and 5 bases from J, the junction kept 9 bases outside the gene matches. The CDR3 sequence is 15 residues long. The chain's CDR3 is CASSPPGQGSNEQYF. The CDR3 DNA reads TGTGCCAGCAGTCCACCGGGACAGGGGAGTAACGAGCAGTACTTC.

This chain uses TRBV5-1 with TRBJ1-2; D gene uncertain. Per germline, CDR1 SGHRS and CDR2 YFSETQ. The CDR3 is made up of 13 amino acids. Trimming cost V 0 bases and J 2 bases, with 5 bases left between them. CDR3 sequence reads: CASSLVGNYGYTF. In DNA form, the CDR3 reads TGCGCCAGCAGCTTGGTGGGGAACTATGGCTACACCTTC.

This sequence joins TRBV20-1 and TRBJ1-2; 8 bases are a match to TRBD1. After removal of 1 base from V and 4 bases from J, the junction contained 8 bases not matched to a gene. Germline V gene data show CDR1 as DFQATT and CDR2 as SNEGSKA (reference sequence). The length of the CDR3 is 15 residues. The CDR3 DNA reads as TGCAGTGCTAGAGCCATCCAGGGGGCGGGCTATGGCTACACCTTC. It yields the protein CSARAIQGAGYGYTF.

This clonotype has only a few counts. The rearrangement uses TRBV5-1 and TRBJ2-5, with D possibly matching TRBD2 (6 bases). The last part of the DNA fits TRBJ2-7 better; the J call may be wrong. This CDR3 region has 13 residues. Germline CDR1 SGHRS, CDR2 YFSETQ. CDR3 DNA sequence: TGCGCCAGCAGCTGGGACTTCTCCTACGAGCAGTACTTC. Translated: CASSWDFSYEQYF.

The chain combines TRBV5-6 with TRBJ2-7; perhaps D is TRBD1 or TRBD2 (5 bases each). The CDR3 extends over 15 amino acids. CDR1 and CDR2 from the germline V gene are SGHDT and YYEEEE. V was trimmed by 3 bases and J by 0 bases, leaving 13 bases between them. The CDR3, as DNA: TGTGCCAGCAGCTGGACGGGGCTTAGCTCCTACGAGCAGTACTTC. Residues: CASSWTGLSSYEQYF.

The J gene is TRBJ2-5, the V gene TRBV27; 10 bases are shared with TRBD1. In germline, CDR1 is MNHEY, CDR2 SMNVEV (reference sequence). Trimming cost V 6 bases and J 5 bases; bases outside gene matches: 24. There are 20 residues in the CDR3. In DNA, the CDR3 is TGTGCCAGCAGCCGTATCCTTTCGGACAGGGGGTTTATAGGGAGGGAGACCCAGTACTTC. Its translation: CASSRILSDRGFIGRETQYF.

This chain uses TRBV7-9 with TRBJ2-1; 13 nucleotides line up with TRBD2. V lost 5 bases to trimming and J lost 4 bases; unmatched junction nucleotides: 8. Germline CDR1 is SEHNR and CDR2 is FQNEAQ (reference sequence). This CDR3 contains 17 residues. The CDR3 DNA reads TGTGCCAGCAGCCCCTCTACTAGCGGGGGGGCATACAATGAGCAGTTCTTC. This sequence encodes CASSPSTSGGAYNEQFF.

The J gene is TRBJ1-1, the V gene TRBV5-5; D is perhaps TRBD1 (6 bases). Germline V CDR1 and CDR2: SGHKS, YYEKEE (reference sequence). Trimming removed 4 bases from V and 11 bases from J, with 18 bases in between. The CDR3 loop spans 13 amino acids. The CDR3 region is CASSTAGASGAFF. DNA of the CDR3: TGTGCCAGCAGCACTGCAGGGGCCTCTGGGGCTTTCTTT.

The rearrangement joins TRBV7-6 to TRBJ2-3, with 13 bases lining up with TRBD2. The CDR3 is 20 amino acids. The V and J ends lost 5 bases and 4 bases, in that order; junction bases with no gene match: 18. Germline V gene sequence: CDR1 SGHVS, CDR2 FNYEAQ. The CDR3 loop reads CASSGVTSGRSRGKSDTQYF. The CDR3 DNA follows: TGTGCCAGCAGCGGGGTGACTAGCGGGAGGTCTCGAGGGAAATCAGATACGCAGTATTTT.

The chain uses TRBV27 and TRBJ2-1; 9 nucleotides agree with TRBD1. The CDR3 is 15 amino acids. V lost 6 bases, J lost 4 bases, and 7 bases stayed unmatched. Germline V gives CDR1 MNHEY, CDR2 SMNVEV (reference sequence). The CDR3 reads CASRTGTGTYNEQFF. CDR3 in DNA: TGTGCCAGCAGAACCGGGACAGGGACGTACAATGAGCAGTTCTTC.

This clonotype has more than one count but fewer than ten. The V call is TRBV9, the J call TRBJ2-4; 11 bases match TRBD1. The J call may be incorrect, as the DNA end agrees better with TRBJ2-7. This CDR3 has 15 amino acids. Germline V gene lookup returns CDR1 SGDLS and CDR2 YYNGEE. CDR3 in amino acids: CASSVWGTGGDEQYF. The CDR3 nucleotides read TGTGCCAGCAGCGTATGGGGGACAGGGGGTGACGAGCAGTACTTC.

This clonotype was counted only a few times. This chain joins TRBV11-3 and TRBJ2-1; perhaps TRBD2 as D (5 bases). The CDR3 has 14 residues. Germline lookup yields CDR1 SGHNT and CDR2 YENEEA. Between the trimmed V and J ends, which lost 5 bases and 7 bases, there was a span of 15 bases. The CDR3, as DNA: TGTGCCAGCAGCCACCGGGGTTGGCCGAATGAGCAGTTCTTC. Residues: CASSHRGWPNEQFF.